Listed here is a single T cell receptor beta chain. Its antigen is unknown. V was trimmed by 4 bases and J by 6 bases, leaving 8 bases between them. Germline values: CDR1 PRHDT, CDR2 FYEKMQ (reference sequence). This CDR3 region has 12 residues. The entry originates in a study of Ad26.COV2.S vaccination and SARS-CoV-2 variants. This sample's treatment: roughly 20 received Ad26.COV2.S at low or high dose, single or two shots; 5 received placebo; per-sample allocation not given. Sampling was done on day 63 after the first vaccine or placebo injection. Findings and caveats of the study: Recipients given vaccine exceeded placebo recipients in spike-specific TCR breadth.

The assay was immunoSEQ multiplex PCR, and TCRdb's table has in-frame clones only and misses some. The table lists approximately 400,000 clones, about four fifths of them singletons, with roughly 7.4% in the top ten. The receptor was isolated from a person between 18 and 65 years old who received the Ad26.COV2.S COVID-19 vaccine or a placebo. The chain joins TRBV13 to TRBJ2-3; no definite D call. The input for sequencing was peripheral blood, taken in a trial of Ad26.COV2.S vaccine versus placebo. The CDR3 sequence is CASSSYADTQYF. The DNA for the CDR3 is TGTGCCAGCAGCTCGTATGCGGATACGCAGTATTTT.